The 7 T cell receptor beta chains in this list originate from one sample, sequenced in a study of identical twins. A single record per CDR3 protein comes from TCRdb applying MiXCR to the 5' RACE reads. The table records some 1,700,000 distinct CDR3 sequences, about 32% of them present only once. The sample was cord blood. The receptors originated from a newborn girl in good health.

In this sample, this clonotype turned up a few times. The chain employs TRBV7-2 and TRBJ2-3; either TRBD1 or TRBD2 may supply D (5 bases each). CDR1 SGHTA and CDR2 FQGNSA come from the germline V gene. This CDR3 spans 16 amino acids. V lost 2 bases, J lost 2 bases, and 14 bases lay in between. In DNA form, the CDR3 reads TGTGCCAGCAGCTTATGGGGGAGAACCTACACAGATACGCAGTATTTT. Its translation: CASSLWGRTYTDTQYF.

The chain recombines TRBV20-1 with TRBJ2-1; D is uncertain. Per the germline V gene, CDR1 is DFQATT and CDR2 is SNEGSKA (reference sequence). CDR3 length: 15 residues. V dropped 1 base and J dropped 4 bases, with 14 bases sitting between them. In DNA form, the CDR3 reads TGCAGTGCTAGAGTCTGGAGTACACCGTACAATGAGCAGTTCTTC. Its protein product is CSARVWSTPYNEQFF.

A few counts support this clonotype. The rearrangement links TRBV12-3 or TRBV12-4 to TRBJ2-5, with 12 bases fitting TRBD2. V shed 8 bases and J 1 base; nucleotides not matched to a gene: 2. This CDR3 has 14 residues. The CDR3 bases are TGTGCCAGCTCTAGCGGGAGGGCCCAAGAGACCCAGTACTTC. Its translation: CASSSGRAQETQYF.

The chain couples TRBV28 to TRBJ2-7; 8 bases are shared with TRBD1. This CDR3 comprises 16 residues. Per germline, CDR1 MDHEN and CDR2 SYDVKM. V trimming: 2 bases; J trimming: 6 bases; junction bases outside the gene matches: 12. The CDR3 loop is CASSLRPRTGKREQYF. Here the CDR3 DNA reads TGTGCCAGCAGTTTAAGGCCCCGGACAGGGAAGCGCGAGCAGTACTTC.

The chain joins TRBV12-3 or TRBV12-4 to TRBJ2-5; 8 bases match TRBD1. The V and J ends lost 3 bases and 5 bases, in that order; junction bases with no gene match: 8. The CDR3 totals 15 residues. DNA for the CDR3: TGTGCCAGCAGTTTTGGGGCAGGGGGCAAGGAGACCCAGTACTTC. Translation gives CASSFGAGGKETQYF.

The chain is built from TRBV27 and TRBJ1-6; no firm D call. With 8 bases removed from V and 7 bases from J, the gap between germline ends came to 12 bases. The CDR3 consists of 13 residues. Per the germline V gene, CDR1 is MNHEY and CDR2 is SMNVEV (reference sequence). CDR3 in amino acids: CASGFLSNSPLHF. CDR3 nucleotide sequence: TGTGCCAGCGGATTCTTAAGCAATTCACCCCTCCACTTT.

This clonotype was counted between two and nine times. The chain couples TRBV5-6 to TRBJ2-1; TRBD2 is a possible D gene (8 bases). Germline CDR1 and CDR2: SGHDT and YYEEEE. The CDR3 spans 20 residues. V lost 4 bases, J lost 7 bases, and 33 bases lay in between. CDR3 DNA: TGTGCCAGCAGCCAAGGTTACAGGGGTGTTAGCGGGGCTTTGGGTAATGAGCAGTTCTTC. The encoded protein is CASSQGYRGVSGALGNEQFF.